The 21 T cell receptor beta chains in this list originate from one sample, sequenced in a study of blood T cell repertoires in COVID-19 (TCRdb year 2020). Library creation used the immunoSEQ multiplex PCR assay. TCRdb mirrors the immuneACCESS table, restricted to in-frame sequences. Some clones are absent from its copies; in checked studies, under half trace to an unresolved V gene, and the reason for the others is unknown. In this sample the table shows roughly 150,000 clones, just over 90% of which occur a single time. The ten largest account for approximately 5% of the sample. Sequencing was carried out using peripheral blood. The receptor set was obtained from a man aged 18-30 years with COVID-19, enrolled during active disease.

The CDR3 here is CASSSILTGGQETQYF. The CDR3 DNA follows: TGTGCCAGCAGTTCAATCTTAACAGGGGGCCAAGAGACCCAGTACTTC. The genes are TRBV28 and TRBJ2-5; TRBD1 aligns across 8 bases. CDR3 length: 16 amino acids. Germline V gene lookup returns CDR1 MDHEN and CDR2 SYDVKM. Unmatched junction bases numbered 8, after V lost 4 bases and J lost 1 base.

This chain uses TRBV29-1 with TRBJ2-1; 9 nucleotides line up with TRBD2. The germline CDR1 and CDR2 sequences are SQVTM and ANQGSEA. V dropped 7 bases and J dropped 8; count of bases not matched to a gene: 9. The CDR3 totals 13 residues. The CDR3 DNA is TGCAGCGGAGGGACTAGCACCGGCTATGAGCAGTTCTTC. Its protein product is CSGGTSTGYEQFF.

The rearrangement uses TRBV18 and TRBJ2-1; 12 positions agree with TRBD2. The J segment lost 9 bases and the V segment lost 3 bases, leaving 6 bases of the junction unmatched. Germline loops: CDR1 KGHSH, CDR2 LQKENI. The CDR3 runs 15 residues. The CDR3 DNA sequence: TGTGCCAGCTCACCTTCTAGCGGGAGGGCCGCTGAGCAGTTCTTC. It is translated as CASSPSSGRAAEQFF.

V and J are TRBV10-3 and TRBJ1-1; no clear D. The CDR3 consists of 14 residues. Per germline, CDR1 ENHRY and CDR2 SYGVKD. Trimming stripped 2 bases from V and 0 bases from J, with 7 bases between. CDR3 loop: CAISEGQMNTEAFF. In DNA, the CDR3 is TGTGCCATCAGTGAGGGGCAGATGAACACTGAAGCTTTCTTT.

The chain carries TRBV4-1 and TRBJ1-1; 8 bases line up with TRBD1. The CDR3 runs 14 residues. Looked up from germline, CDR1 is MGHRA and CDR2 is YSYEKL. J gave up 6 bases and V 4 bases, and 7 bases lay outside the gene matches. Written as DNA, the CDR3 is TGCGCCAGCAGCCGCATACAGGGGGTCGCTGAAGCTTTCTTT. Its protein product is CASSRIQGVAEAFF.

About this clone itself: One junction end does not reproduce the germline sequence, and a read error may be involved. This chain uses TRBV28 with TRBJ1-4, with 10 nucleotides matching TRBD1. The germline V gene encodes CDR1 MDHEN and CDR2 SYDVKM. CDR3 length: 19 residues. CDR3 region: CASSLVTTGGIGTNEKLLF. Here the CDR3 DNA reads TGTGCCAGCAGTTTAGTGACGACAGGGGGCATTGGCACTAATGAAAAACTGCTTTTT.

The J gene is TRBJ2-1, the V gene TRBV7-2, with 9 bases matching TRBD1. This CDR3 has 15 residues. V was clipped by 1 base and J by 10 bases; unmatched bases: 8. CDR1 and CDR2 (germline): SGHTA, FQGNSA. CDR3 nucleotide sequence: TGTGCCAGCAGCTTAGAAGGACAGGGGTTAGACGAGCAGTTCTTC. It translates to CASSLEGQGLDEQFF.

The table lists this clone with a count of one. The chain is built from TRBV18 and TRBJ2-7; 7 bases fit TRBD2. V was clipped by 3 bases and J by 0 bases; unmatched bases: 14. The CDR3 consists of 18 residues. Germline CDR1 KGHSH, CDR2 LQKENI. Written as DNA, the CDR3 is TGTGCCAGCTCACCTACGGGGGGTGCGAGCGGAATCTCCTACGAGCAGTACTTC. This codes for CASSPTGGASGISYEQYF.

The V call is TRBV9, the J call TRBJ1-2, with D possibly TRBD1 on 6 matching bases. Trimming removed 2 bases from V and 4 bases from J, with 18 bases in between. CDR1 SGDLS and CDR2 YYNGEE come from the germline V gene. The length of the CDR3 is 16 residues. The CDR3 loop is CASSVNAGGVGYGYTF. In DNA form, the CDR3 reads TGTGCCAGCAGCGTTAACGCGGGGGGCGTAGGCTATGGCTACACCTTC.

This chain connects TRBV2 to TRBJ2-7; D is perhaps TRBD1 (5 bases). The germline V gene encodes CDR1 SNHLY and CDR2 FYNNEI. Trimming pared 3 bases from V and 1 base from J, leaving 10 bases between. The CDR3 loop spans 14 amino acids. In DNA form, the CDR3 reads TGTGCCAGCAGTGACTGGGGCAGATCCTACGAGCAGTACTTC. Translating gives CASSDWGRSYEQYF.

The V and J genes are TRBV10-2 and TRBJ2-1; 8 positions agree with TRBD2. The V gene end was trimmed by 8 bases and the J gene end by 0 bases; junction bases not matched to a gene: 6. Germline CDR1 reads WSHSY; CDR2 reads SAAADI. The CDR3 consists of 15 residues. CDR3 bases: TGCGCCAGCCACGTCGGGAGGGGCTCCTACAATGAGCAGTTCTTC. This codes for CASHVGRGSYNEQFF.

The rearrangement joins TRBV19 to TRBJ2-2, with 13 positions matching TRBD2. With V trimmed by 5 bases and J by 4 bases, 7 bases remained unmatched. The CDR3 loop spans 17 amino acids. The germline V gene has CDR1 LNHDA and CDR2 SQIVND (reference sequence). This chain's CDR3 is CASSARLAGGSTGELFF. The CDR3, as DNA: TGTGCCAGTAGTGCAAGACTAGCGGGAGGTTCCACCGGGGAGCTGTTTTTT.

The chain combines TRBV5-1 with TRBJ2-1, with D perhaps matching TRBD2 (6 bases). Per the germline V gene, CDR1 is SGHRS and CDR2 is YFSETQ. CDR3 size: 16 residues. V was trimmed by 0 bases and J by 0 bases, leaving 10 bases between them. The CDR3 region has the DNA TGCGCCAGCAGCTTGGAGGAGGGGTACTCCTACAATGAGCAGTTCTTC. It yields the protein CASSLEEGYSYNEQFF. Looking up the rest from reference TRBV5-1 and TRBJ2-1 gives the full variable domain: KAGVTQTPRYLIKTRGQQVTLSCSPISGHRSVSWYQQTPGQGLQFLFEYFSETQRNKGNFPGRFSGRQFSNSRSEMNVSTLELGDSALYLCASSLEEGYSYNEQFFGPGTRLTVL.

The V call is TRBV5-6, the J call TRBJ2-7; 8 nucleotides match TRBD2. The V segment lost 3 bases and the J segment 6 bases; nucleotides outside the gene matches: 14. Germline V gene data show CDR1 as SGHDT and CDR2 as YYEEEE. This CDR3 contains 16 residues. The CDR3 spells CASSSLAVRTLSEQYF. CDR3 nucleotides: TGTGCCAGCAGCTCACTAGCGGTTCGAACGTTGAGCGAGCAGTACTTC.

CDR3 sequence: CASSPTGFSGNTIYF. DNA of the CDR3: TGTGCCAGTAGTCCGACAGGCTTCTCTGGAAACACCATATATTTT. This sequence joins TRBV19 and TRBJ1-3; a weak D match, TRBD1 (6 bases). Between the trimmed V and J ends, which lost 5 bases and 0 bases, there was a span of 11 bases. Germline values: CDR1 LNHDA, CDR2 SQIVND (reference sequence). The CDR3 contains 15 residues.

The chain combines TRBV4-1 with TRBJ2-4; tentative D call: TRBD2 (6 bases). V was clipped by 3 bases and J by 5 bases, with 14 bases between them. This CDR3 has 15 amino acids. CDR1 and CDR2 (germline): MGHRA, YSYEKL. CDR3 nucleotide sequence: TGCGCCAGCAGCCAGGAGGGGCAGACAGAAAACATTCAGTACTTC. It translates to CASSQEGQTENIQYF.

J is TRBJ2-3 and V is TRBV4-3, with TRBD2 identical over 8 bases. The CDR3 totals 18 residues. V was pared by 0 bases and J by 2 bases, with 10 bases of the junction left unmatched. Germline V gene data show CDR1 as LGHNA and CDR2 as YSLEER. The CDR3: CASSQDPNSGSPTDTQYF. The CDR3 DNA follows: TGCGCCAGCAGCCAAGACCCAAACAGCGGGAGCCCCACAGATACGCAGTATTTT.

This chain links TRBV6-1 with TRBJ1-1, with a weak D call TRBD1 (5 bases). Germline CDR1 is MNHNS and CDR2 is SASEGT. The V end was cut by 3 bases, the J end by 3 bases, with 14 bases between. The CDR3 sequence is 15 residues long. The CDR3 region has the DNA TGTGCCAGCAGTGACCCCCCCGGAGGGGACACTGAAGCTTTCTTT. Translated, it gives CASSDPPGGDTEAFF.

In the case of this clone: The junction departs from germline at one end; a sequencing error may be responsible. The J gene is TRBJ1-4, the V gene TRBV20-1, with a tentative D call TRBD1 (6 bases). CDR1 and CDR2 (germline): DFQATT, SNEGSKA (reference sequence). This CDR3 has 13 amino acids. CDR3 nucleotide sequence: TGCAGTGCTAGTGGGGGGCGTTGGGAAAAACTGCTTTTT. Amino acid sequence: CSASGGRWEKLLF.

The J gene is TRBJ2-3, the V gene TRBV10-3; maybe TRBD1 (6 bases). V shed 4 bases and J shed 2 bases, with 19 bases lying between them. This CDR3 is 17 amino acids long. Germline assignment: CDR1 ENHRY and CDR2 SYGVKD. In DNA, the CDR3 is TGTGCCATCAGTGGGGCCCGGGGTGGACAGATCACAGATACGCAGTATTTT. As protein: CAISGARGGQITDTQYF.

The J gene is TRBJ2-3, the V gene TRBV24-1, with 12 nucleotides matching TRBD2. The CDR3 contains 16 residues. The trim removed 5 bases at V and 5 bases at J, leaving 7 bases unmatched. Germline V gene data show CDR1 as KGHDR and CDR2 as SFDVKD. The chain's CDR3 is CATSVALAGGRDTQYF. As DNA, the CDR3 is TGTGCCACCAGTGTAGCCCTAGCGGGAGGGAGAGATACGCAGTATTTT.